This T cell receptor (beta chain) was sequenced during a study of blood T cell repertoires in COVID-19 (TCRdb year 2020). Context from the whole study: The collaborator samples originated in the United States, Italy and Spain and spanned the acute and convalescent phases of COVID-19. The prospective study material was composed of cDNA or gDNA derived from T cells, B-cell-depleted T cells, or PBMCs. The dataset comprised deeply sampled blood TCRbeta repertoires from subjects exposed to, actively infected with, or recovered from COVID-19. The repertoires were made available in a free public database intended to serve as a resource for research on the immune response to SARS-CoV-2. Samples were obtained from the ongoing ImmuneRACE study (first 160 participants) and from some 1,200 subjects provided by 6 global collaborators. The sample metadata nearly always contained a de-identified subject ID, COVID-19 status, age in years and sex. Where available, HLA class I and class II types were taken from metadata supplied by the sample provider and were not determined by assay-based typing. Study-wide conclusions, independent of this receptor: Clinical and demographic metadata were provided uncurated, with the amount varying by source and participant.

Notes on this clone: Which antigen it targets is not known. Nothing much larger sits one base from this clone, and base qualities are not available.

The immunoSEQ Assay, a bias-controlled multiplex PCR, was used to amplify TCRbeta CDR3 regions from genomic DNA. The study's own analysis went as follows. The number of nucleated cells in each sample was estimated from the amplification of reference gene primers within the assay. To quantify the absolute abundance of each unique TCRbeta CDR3 rearrangement, sequence reads were collapsed and filtered. For each sample, productive Simpson clonality was calculated as the square root of Simpson's diversity index across productive rearrangements. The source is immuneACCESS, and TCRdb retained only in-frame sequences with V and J called. Part of the clones is not carried over; for the studies checked, unresolved V genes explain less than half of this, and the remainder is unexplained. The V and J calls and the clone size are those of that table, but D and trimming were determined from the DNA. The sample data list 110,000 to 150,000 clones, and around 86% of these were observed just once. The ten largest clones add up to around 4.5% of the sample.

From the cysteine through the phenylalanine, the CDR3 covers 16 amino acids. The kept DNA is CDR3 alone, 48 bases in frame from the first base. V loses 6 bases of germline sequence and J loses 8 bases, and the interval between the two ends is 23 bases. The germline V gene yields KGHSH for CDR1 and LQKENI for CDR2. Participants in the prospective study were aged about 18 to 90 years, lived in about two dozen United States geographic areas, and enrolled through a virtual design. To assign participants to cohorts, the prospective study relied on clinical history that participants themselves reported in a screening survey and a study questionnaire. Recovered participants in ImmuneRACE Cohort 3 were defined as having two consecutive negative NP/OP PCR tests, clearance from a healthcare professional, or resolution of symptoms. In the prospective study, whole blood, serum and a nasopharyngeal or oropharyngeal swab were collected from each participant by mobile phlebotomists. Over a 2-month period, participants in the prospective study had the option of providing additional blood draws and questionnaires. Before DNA extraction, prospective study blood samples were shipped either frozen or at room temperature.

The receptor's source is a man aged 50 to 60 who had recovered from COVID-19. Sequenced input: PBMCs or T cells enriched from blood (not recorded which). The chain is made from TRBV18 and TRBJ1-5, with TRBD1 tentatively as D gene (5 bases match). The DNA sequence is as follows: TGTGCCAGCTCCGGCCCTGCCGGGGGTCGGGCTGAGCCCCAGCATTTT. It codes for CASSGPAGGRAEPQHF.